The 23 T cell receptor beta chains below were found in one sample sequenced in a study of T cell repertoires in cytomegalovirus infection. MiXCR was run by TCRdb on the reads, yielding one entry per CDR3 protein. The sample shows roughly 230,000 distinct CDR3 sequences, about a sixth of them seen only once. The specimen was CD8+ T cells from PBMCs. The receptors were sampled from a human donor in good health (CMV status not recorded). Some clones in this sample may be carry-over from other donors' samples.

The chain has TRBV6-1 and TRBJ1-1; the D gene is possibly TRBD1 (5 bases). The CDR3 spans 17 residues. Germline assignment: CDR1 MNHNS and CDR2 SASEGT. V dropped 8 bases and J dropped 4 bases, with 26 bases sitting between them. This chain's CDR3 is CASEGQRLFPGGTEAFF. CDR3 bases: TGTGCCAGCGAAGGGCAACGATTATTCCCTGGGGGCACTGAAGCTTTCTTT.

As concerns this clonotype: A read error is possible here, since a much larger clone lies one base away. The chain has TRBV6-5 and TRBJ2-7; no reliable D call. V was trimmed by 1 base and J by 0 bases, leaving 4 bases between them. The CDR3 totals 13 residues. Germline V gene lookup returns CDR1 MNHEY and CDR2 SVGAGI. In DNA form, the CDR3 reads TGTGCCAGCAGTTACTTGAGCTCCTACGAGCAGTACTTC. It translates to CASSYLSSYEQYF.

This clonotype was seen at least ten times. V gene TRBV7-2 combines with J gene TRBJ2-1; D is unclear. Germline CDR1 SGHTA, CDR2 FQGNSA. The CDR3 is 19 residues long. Trimming removed 1 base from V and 5 bases from J, with 24 bases in between. CDR3 sequence: CASSLVGRTLRRFDNEQFF. The DNA for the CDR3 is TGTGCCAGCAGCTTAGTAGGCAGGACGCTTAGAAGATTTGACAATGAGCAGTTCTTC. Combining the CDR3 with reference TRBV7-2 and TRBJ2-1 gives the whole variable domain GAGVSQSPSNKVTEKGKDVELRCDPISGHTALYWYRQSLGQGLEFLIYFQGNSAPDKSGLPSDRFSAERTGGSVSTLTIQRTQQEDSAVYLCASSLVGRTLRRFDNEQFFGPGTRLTVL.

This chain links TRBV14 with TRBJ1-1; no reliable D call. V lost 4 bases and J lost 3, with 9 bases in between. The CDR3 is 13 residues long. Germline V gives CDR1 SGHDN, CDR2 FVKESK. Written as DNA, the CDR3 is TGTGCCAGCAGCCCGGAGGTCGACACTGAAGCTTTCTTT. Translated, it gives CASSPEVDTEAFF.

The chain joins TRBV2 to TRBJ2-5, with TRBD1 identical over 7 bases. Trimming cost V 7 bases and J 2 bases; bases outside gene matches: 10. Germline CDR1 and CDR2: SNHLY and FYNNEI. The CDR3 spans 15 residues. CDR3 bases: TGTGCCAGCAAGTGGGCAGGGGGTCGTCAAGAGACCCAGTACTTC. It yields the protein CASKWAGGRQETQYF.

The chain employs TRBV28 and TRBJ1-2; D not certain. V lost 3 bases, J lost 0 bases, and 20 bases lay in between. This CDR3 is built from 18 residues. The germline V gene encodes CDR1 MDHEN and CDR2 SYDVKM. The CDR3 spells CASSLDLVGRLSNYGYTF. CDR3 DNA sequence: TGTGCCAGCAGTTTGGACTTAGTGGGGAGGCTTTCTAACTATGGCTACACCTTC.

This clonotype was seen more than once but under ten times. The rearrangement links TRBV28 to TRBJ2-5; D is ambiguous. V lost 3 bases to trimming and J lost 2 bases, with 7 bases between them. Germline loops: CDR1 MDHEN, CDR2 SYDVKM. CDR3 size: 13 residues. Here the CDR3 DNA reads TGTGCCAGCAGTTTTAGCAATCAAGAGACCCAGTACTTC. Encoded protein: CASSFSNQETQYF. Together with reference TRBV28 and TRBJ2-5, the CDR3 gives the full variable domain: DVKVTQSSRYLVKRTGEKVFLECVQDMDHENMFWYRQDPGLGLRLIYFSYDVKMKEKGDIPEGYSVSREKKERFSLILESASTNQTSMYLCASSFSNQETQYFGPGTRLLVL.

This clonotype occurred a few times. J is TRBJ1-2 and V is TRBV29-1; weak D call: TRBD1 (5 bases). This CDR3 region has 14 residues. Germline values: CDR1 SQVTM, CDR2 ANQGSEA. V was shortened by 2 bases and J by 2 bases, with 12 bases between the two germline ends. The CDR3 loop reads CSVESFGGNYGYTF. CDR3 nucleotides: TGCAGCGTTGAATCTTTTGGGGGGAACTATGGCTACACCTTC.

V is TRBV28 and J is TRBJ2-5; D is ambiguous. Germline CDR1 and CDR2: MDHEN and SYDVKM. The ends were cut back, 2 bases at V and 5 bases at J, with 12 bases in the middle. The CDR3 consists of 14 residues. The CDR3 reads CASSLETAWETQYF. The CDR3 DNA sequence: TGTGCCAGCAGTTTAGAGACGGCCTGGGAGACCCAGTACTTC. The full variable domain, its missing parts supplied by reference TRBV28 and TRBJ2-5, is DVKVTQSSRYLVKRTGEKVFLECVQDMDHENMFWYRQDPGLGLRLIYFSYDVKMKEKGDIPEGYSVSREKKERFSLILESASTNQTSMYLCASSLETAWETQYFGPGTRLLVL.

This clonotype came up many times. V and J are TRBV12-3 or TRBV12-4 and TRBJ1-2; D gene unclear. This CDR3 has 13 residues. Trimming took 5 bases from V and 5 from J, leaving 12 bases between them. The DNA of the CDR3 is TGTGCCAGCAGTCCCGGGTTTTCGTATGGCTACACCTTC. Amino acids: CASSPGFSYGYTF.

This clonotype was counted only a few times. This rearrangement joins TRBV6-5 to TRBJ1-1; maybe TRBD1 (6 bases). This CDR3 comprises 14 residues. Germline loops: CDR1 MNHEY, CDR2 SVGAGI. Trimming removed 4 bases at V and 5 bases at J, with 14 bases between. The CDR3 nucleotides are TGTGCCAGCAGTTCCCGGGAGGGGGAGACTGAAGCTTTCTTT. This translates into CASSSREGETEAFF.

Many counts were recorded for this clonotype. The chain is built from TRBV19 and TRBJ2-1; D uncertain. V gave up 5 bases and J gave up 4 bases, with 9 bases separating them. The germline V gene has CDR1 LNHDA and CDR2 SQIVND (reference sequence). CDR3 size: 13 residues. The CDR3: CASSSRVYNEQFF. The CDR3 DNA follows: TGTGCCAGTAGTTCAAGAGTGTACAATGAGCAGTTCTTC.

The table lists this clonotype with many counts. The chain joins TRBV6-5 to TRBJ2-7; 9 bases match TRBD1. The germline CDR1 and CDR2 sequences are MNHEY and SVGAGI. This CDR3 has 18 amino acids. The junction had 11 bases not matched to a gene; V was cut back by 0 bases and J by 2 bases. In nucleotides, the CDR3 is TGTGCCAGCAGTTACTCACGACAGGGGGGGACTATCACCTACGAGCAGTACTTC. Encoded protein: CASSYSRQGGTITYEQYF.

There are a few counts of this clonotype. CDR3 bases: TGCAGTGCTAGGGGACAGGCCGACTACGAGCAGTACTTC. Translating gives CSARGQADYEQYF. The V call is TRBV20-1, the J call TRBJ2-7; TRBD1 aligns across 8 bases. V lost 3 bases, J lost 3 bases, and 4 bases stayed unmatched. The CDR3 length is 13 residues. CDR1 DFQATT and CDR2 SNEGSKA come from the germline V gene (reference sequence).

This chain joins TRBV6-8 and TRBJ1-3; weak D call: TRBD1 (5 bases). V gave up 5 bases and J gave up 0 bases, with 11 bases separating them. Germline V gives CDR1 MNHGY, CDR2 SAAAGT. The CDR3 spans 15 residues. The chain's CDR3 is CASSDGQISGNTIYF. The CDR3 DNA reads TGTGCCAGCAGTGACGGACAAATCTCTGGAAACACCATATATTTT.

The rearrangement uses TRBV27 and TRBJ2-7, with 8 bases identical to TRBD1. The CDR3 is made up of 15 amino acids. Germline V CDR1 and CDR2: MNHEY, SMNVEV (reference sequence). J gave up 4 bases and V 6 bases, and 11 bases lay outside the gene matches. The CDR3 nucleotides read TGTGCCAGCAGCCCAACCGGGACAGGCCTGTACGAGCAGTACTTC. It translates to CASSPTGTGLYEQYF.

This clonotype showed up many times. V and J are TRBV12-3 or TRBV12-4 and TRBJ1-2; D is unresolved. This CDR3 has 16 residues. V lost 8 bases and J lost 2, with 21 bases in between. The CDR3 DNA reads as TGTGCCAGCGGGCCCCTCGGGCCAGAGCTCAACTATGGCTACACCTTC. Translation: CASGPLGPELNYGYTF.

This chain links TRBV28 with TRBJ2-1, with 12 bases that match TRBD2. Germline V gives CDR1 MDHEN, CDR2 SYDVKM. The CDR3 sequence is 17 residues long. V shed 2 bases, J shed 4 bases, and the junction held 6 bases outside the gene matches. The CDR3 sequence is CASSLPLAGGIYNEQFF. For the CDR3, the DNA is TGTGCCAGCAGTTTACCCCTAGCGGGGGGGATTTACAATGAGCAGTTCTTC.

The rearrangement links TRBV28 to TRBJ2-3, with D possibly called TRBD1 or TRBD2 (5 bases each). Germline lookup yields CDR1 MDHEN and CDR2 SYDVKM. V lost 4 bases to trimming and J lost 2 bases, with 16 bases between them. The CDR3 extends over 16 amino acids. This chain's CDR3 is CASSSAWGSATDTQYF. The CDR3 region has the DNA TGTGCCAGCAGTTCCGCGTGGGGGTCCGCCACAGATACGCAGTATTTT.

This chain joins TRBV7-8 and TRBJ1-6; D not resolved. Trimming took off 3 bases at V and 2 bases at J, with 14 bases between the two ends. CDR3 length: 17 residues. Germline V lookup: CDR1 SGHVS, CDR2 FQNEAQ. Here the CDR3 reads CASSFQLIGAYNSPLHF. The CDR3, as DNA: TGTGCCAGCAGCTTCCAACTAATCGGTGCCTATAATTCACCCCTCCACTTT.

This clonotype was picked up many times. This rearrangement joins TRBV12-5 to TRBJ2-2; 11 bases map to TRBD1. Germline CDR1 and CDR2: LGHNT and FRNRAP. V trimming: 0 bases; J trimming: 5 bases; junction bases outside the gene matches: 17. The CDR3 consists of 21 residues. CDR3 protein: CASGLVLESRPGQGVTGELFF. CDR3 DNA sequence: TGTGCTAGTGGTTTGGTACTTGAATCCCGACCGGGACAGGGGGTTACCGGGGAGCTGTTTTTT.

The sample holds a few counts of this clonotype. The chain combines TRBV7-9 with TRBJ2-5; possibly TRBD1 for D (5 bases). Trimming cost V 1 base and J 6 bases, with 15 bases left between them. Germline values: CDR1 SEHNR, CDR2 FQNEAQ (reference sequence). CDR3 length: 15 residues. The CDR3 protein is CASSLVVGDEKTQYF. The CDR3 DNA reads TGTGCCAGCAGCTTAGTCGTAGGGGATGAAAAGACCCAGTACTTC. The variable domain in full, completed from reference TRBV7-9 and TRBJ2-5, reads DTGVSQNPRHKITKRGQNVTFRCDPISEHNRLYWYRQTLGQGPEFLTYFQNEAQLEKSRLLSDRFSAERPKGSFSTLEIQRTEQGDSAMYLCASSLVVGDEKTQYFGPGTRLLVL.

This clonotype was seen ten or more times. The chain carries TRBV7-8 and TRBJ2-7, with TRBD2 matching 7 bases. The CDR3 is 15 residues long. V shed 5 bases, J shed 0 bases, and the junction held 7 bases outside the gene matches. CDR1 and CDR2 (germline): SGHVS, FQNEAQ. CDR3: CASSEAGPSSYEQYF. In nucleotides, the CDR3 is TGTGCCAGCAGCGAAGCGGGACCGTCCTCCTACGAGCAGTACTTC.